The 22 T cell receptor beta chains below were found in one sample sequenced in a study of cytomegalovirus exposure and HLA in healthy donors. Primers: 60 Vbeta forward and 13 Jbeta reverse. This table comes from immunoSEQ multiplex PCR, and its TCRdb copy is limited to in-frame clones, with some not included. The table records fewer than 250,000 clones, around 88% of them present only once. The material sequenced was PBMCs. The receptor set was obtained from a middle-aged man in good health and CMV-seropositive.

V gene TRBV19 combines with J gene TRBJ2-7; 8 nucleotides align to TRBD2. V dropped 6 bases and J dropped 3; count of bases not matched to a gene: 7. CDR3 size: 14 residues. The germline gives CDR1 LNHDA, CDR2 SQIVND (reference sequence). The CDR3 DNA sequence: TGTGCCAGTAGCGTGACTAGCGACTACTACGAGCAGTACTTC. This gives the protein CASSVTSDYYEQYF.

The J gene is TRBJ2-7, the V gene TRBV6-6, with 8 bases aligning to TRBD1. The CDR3 sequence is 15 residues long. V was clipped by 4 bases and J by 3 bases; unmatched bases: 8. The V gene's germline CDR1 is MNHNY and CDR2 SVGAGI (reference sequence). The CDR3 DNA reads TGTGCCAGCAGTTTCCCCGGACAGGGTTACTACGAGCAGTACTTC. This translates into CASSFPGQGYYEQYF.

This clone was seen only once. The CDR3 loop is CASSTPGTVNSPLHF. The DNA for the CDR3 is TGTGCCAGCAGCACCCCCGGGACAGTAAATTCACCCCTCCACTTT. The chain uses TRBV5-4 and TRBJ1-6, with TRBD1 matching 7 bases. Germline V gene lookup returns CDR1 SGHNT and CDR2 YYREEE (reference sequence). Trimming cost V 4 bases and J 7 bases; bases outside gene matches: 8. The length of the CDR3 is 15 residues.

The rearrangement uses TRBV2 and TRBJ2-7, with D hard to call. Trimming cost V 0 bases and J 9 bases, with 12 bases left between them. Germline V CDR1 and CDR2: SNHLY, FYNNEI. This CDR3 has 13 residues. DNA for the CDR3: TGTGCCAGCAGTGAAGCTTTGGGCTTCGGGCAGTACTTC. Amino acid sequence: CASSEALGFGQYF.

This clone has more than one count but fewer than ten. The chain is built from TRBV6-1 and TRBJ2-7, with TRBD1 matching 8 bases. This CDR3 comprises 16 residues. Per the germline V gene, CDR1 is MNHNS and CDR2 is SASEGT. The V gene end was trimmed by 3 bases and the J gene end by 1 base; junction bases not matched to a gene: 8. As DNA, the CDR3 is TGTGCCAGCAGTGAGGGCAGGGGGCTGATGTCCTACGAGCAGTACTTC. It yields the protein CASSEGRGLMSYEQYF.

V usage is TRBV18 and J usage is TRBJ2-7; D gene ambiguous. The CDR3 has 14 residues. V lost 3 bases to trimming and J lost 0 bases, with 9 bases between them. Looked up from germline, CDR1 is KGHSH and CDR2 is LQKENI. The DNA for the CDR3 is TGTGCCAGCTCACCCCAGGCGAGCTCCTACGAGCAGTACTTC. Translating it yields CASSPQASSYEQYF.

The chain is built from TRBV10-1 and TRBJ1-1; D call uncertain. The V and J ends lost 0 bases and 2 bases respectively, with 4 bases between them. Germline lookup yields CDR1 WNHNN and CDR2 SYGVQD (reference sequence). The CDR3 is made up of 13 amino acids. The CDR3 region has the DNA TGCGCCAGCAGTGAGTCCAGTAACACTGAAGCTTTCTTT. Translation: CASSESSNTEAFF.

This clone was counted a single time. This sequence joins TRBV10-3 and TRBJ1-5; D is ambiguous. The CDR3 is 12 residues long. Germline values: CDR1 ENHRY, CDR2 SYGVKD. Trimming removed 2 bases from V and 9 bases from J, with 8 bases in between. DNA for the CDR3: TGTGCCATCAGTGAGCCTCCGGGGCCCCAGCATTTT. It translates to CAISEPPGPQHF.

In this sample, this clone turned up once. CDR3 DNA: TGTGCCAGCAGCTTAAGGGGTTACAATGAGCAGTTCTTC. It yields the protein CASSLRGYNEQFF. This rearrangement joins TRBV11-3 to TRBJ2-1; D perhaps matches TRBD1 (5 bases). Between the trimmed V and J ends, which lost 2 bases and 4 bases, there was a span of 6 bases. CDR1 and CDR2 (germline): SGHNT, YENEEA. CDR3 length: 13 amino acids.

This chain connects TRBV19 to TRBJ2-7; 12 positions match TRBD2. The CDR3 length is 14 residues. Germline V gene lookup returns CDR1 LNHDA and CDR2 SQIVND (reference sequence). The trim removed 8 bases at V and 5 bases at J, leaving 7 bases unmatched. Here the CDR3 reads CASRLAGGHHEQYF. CDR3 coding DNA: TGTGCCAGTCGTCTAGCGGGAGGGCACCACGAGCAGTACTTC.

This clone was recorded a few times. This chain uses TRBV6-5 with TRBJ2-7; perhaps TRBD2 as D (5 bases). Germline V gives CDR1 MNHEY, CDR2 SVGAGI. The V end was cut by 8 bases, the J end by 0 bases, with 11 bases between. CDR3 length: 13 amino acids. The CDR3 region has the DNA TGTGCCAGCGTCCCGGGGAGCTCCTACGAGCAGTACTTC. It specifies CASVPGSSYEQYF.

The chain recombines TRBV7-9 with TRBJ2-7; TRBD1 might be the D (5 bases). V was pared by 3 bases and J by 11 bases, with 17 bases between. The CDR3 loop spans 13 amino acids. From germline, CDR1 is SEHNR and CDR2 FQNEAQ (reference sequence). CDR3 protein: CASSLGQNHKEYF. CDR3 coding DNA: TGTGCCAGCAGCTTGGGGCAGAACCATAAAGAGTACTTC.

J is TRBJ1-5 and V is TRBV19; no firm D call. The V end was cut by 3 bases, the J end by 6 bases, with 9 bases between. From germline, CDR1 is LNHDA and CDR2 SQIVND (reference sequence). The CDR3 has 13 residues. CDR3 sequence (DNA): TGTGCCAGTAGTATGCTCCGCAGTCAGCCCCAGCATTTT. Amino acids: CASSMLRSQPQHF.

The chain is built from TRBV28 and TRBJ2-1; possibly TRBD2 for D (5 bases). The germline V and J ends were trimmed by 3 bases and 0 bases, with 18 bases remaining between them. CDR1 and CDR2 (germline): MDHEN, SYDVKM. The CDR3 sequence is 18 residues long. Here the CDR3 DNA reads TGTGCCAGCAGTTTTGGATCCTTAGCGTTTAGCTCCTACAATGAGCAGTTCTTC. This encodes CASSFGSLAFSSYNEQFF.

The J gene is TRBJ1-5, the V gene TRBV21-1. TRBV21-1 represents a pseudogene. The CDR3 spans 20 residues. The CDR3 sequence: CASSHLGLFGGEYSNQPQHF. The CDR3 nucleotides read TGTGCCAGCAGCCACCTCGGGCTGTTCGGCGGGGAATATAGCAATCAGCCCCAGCATTTT.

This chain joins TRBV11-2 and TRBJ1-2; 8 bases are a match to TRBD1. The V and J ends lost 3 bases and 2 bases, in that order; junction bases with no gene match: 5. The CDR3 is 15 amino acids. CDR1 and CDR2 from the germline V gene are SGHAT and FQNNGV. This chain's CDR3 is CASSFRRQGNYGYTF. For the CDR3, the DNA is TGTGCCAGCAGCTTTAGGAGACAGGGGAACTATGGCTACACCTTC.

V usage is TRBV2 and J usage is TRBJ1-6; D not resolved. CDR1 and CDR2 from the germline V gene are SNHLY and FYNNEI. CDR3 length: 12 amino acids. Trimming removed 3 bases from V and 10 bases from J, with 7 bases in between. This CDR3 reads CASSDGRSPLHF. The CDR3 DNA follows: TGTGCCAGCAGTGACGGGAGGTCACCCCTCCACTTT.

The rearrangement uses TRBV6-5 and TRBJ1-2; the D gene is possibly TRBD1 (5 bases). The germline V and J ends were trimmed by 7 bases and 2 bases, with 11 bases remaining between them. The CDR3 sequence is 13 residues long. Germline lookup yields CDR1 MNHEY and CDR2 SVGAGI. CDR3 protein: CASTKGFNYGYTF. The CDR3 DNA is TGTGCCAGCACCAAGGGGTTCAACTATGGCTACACCTTC.

The CDR3 here is CASSPRRVNTEAFF. The DNA for the CDR3 is TGTGCCAGCAGTCCCAGGAGGGTGAACACTGAAGCTTTCTTT. This chain connects TRBV28 to TRBJ1-1; D ambiguous. Germline CDR1 MDHEN, CDR2 SYDVKM. The CDR3 is 14 residues long. Between the trimmed V and J ends, which lost 5 bases and 0 bases, there was a span of 10 bases.

The J gene is TRBJ2-3, the V gene TRBV5-5; 7 nucleotides line up with TRBD2. This CDR3 has 14 residues. V trimming: 3 bases; J trimming: 0 bases; junction bases outside the gene matches: 1. From germline, CDR1 is SGHKS and CDR2 YYEKEE (reference sequence). As DNA, the CDR3 is TGTGCCAGCAGCTCCGGGGGGAGCACAGATACGCAGTATTTT. Translated: CASSSGGSTDTQYF.

The table lists this clone with a few counts. V is TRBV15 and J is TRBJ2-7; D gene unclear. CDR1 and CDR2 from the germline V gene are LNHNV and YYDKDF (reference sequence). V was shortened by 0 bases and J by 1 base, with 7 bases between the two germline ends. The CDR3 extends over 14 amino acids. In DNA form, the CDR3 reads TGTGCCACCAGCAGAGATAGAATTTCCTACGAGCAGTACTTC. Protein: CATSRDRISYEQYF.

The V call is TRBV7-2, the J call TRBJ1-2; 12 bases line up with TRBD1. The CDR3 covers 15 residues. Germline trimming cut 3 bases from V and 8 bases from J; bases unmatched to any gene: 7. Per the germline V gene, CDR1 is SGHTA and CDR2 is FQGNSA. CDR3 residues: CASSFTGTGGVGYTF. For the CDR3, the DNA is TGTGCCAGCAGCTTCACCGGGACAGGGGGCGTCGGCTACACCTTC.